One sample yielded the 18 T cell receptor beta chains listed below, sequenced in a study of T cell changes during pregnancy in multiple sclerosis. Clones were sequenced by immunoSEQ multiplex PCR, and TCRdb holds only the in-frame ones, with some missing. This table has about 41,000 clones, 90% appearing once. The material sequenced was CD8+ T cells from peripheral blood mononuclear cells, taken in the third trimester of pregnancy. Receptor source: a female donor with multiple sclerosis, enrolled in a pregnancy study.

The rearrangement uses TRBV28 and TRBJ1-1, with D hard to call. Germline V gene sequence: CDR1 MDHEN, CDR2 SYDVKM. V shed 6 bases and J shed 3 bases, with 17 bases lying between them. CDR3 length: 15 amino acids. For the CDR3, the DNA is TGTGCCAGCAGGACACGGGGAACGTTGGACACTGAAGCTTTCTTT. It specifies CASRTRGTLDTEAFF.

The chain employs TRBV18 and TRBJ1-2; no clear D gene. The length of the CDR3 is 14 residues. CDR1 and CDR2 (germline): KGHSH, LQKENI. Deletions cut 2 bases from V and 2 bases from J, with 9 bases between. The CDR3 sequence: CASSPGSANYGYTF. In DNA, the CDR3 is TGTGCCAGCTCACCAGGTAGTGCGAACTATGGCTACACCTTC.

V and J are TRBV10-3 and TRBJ2-1; D is possibly TRBD2 (6 bases). Germline V gene data show CDR1 as ENHRY and CDR2 as SYGVKD. The V end lost 0 bases, the J end lost 0 bases, and 12 bases lay between the germline ends. This CDR3 spans 17 amino acids. The DNA for the CDR3 is TGTGCCATCAGTGAGTCGATTTTGGGGGGCTCCTACAATGAGCAGTTCTTC. Translating it yields CAISESILGGSYNEQFF.

The rearrangement joins TRBV6-5 to TRBJ2-2; 7 bases are shared with TRBD1. The CDR3 has 15 residues. V dropped 6 bases and J dropped 3; count of bases not matched to a gene: 7. In germline, CDR1 is MNHEY, CDR2 SVGAGI. The CDR3 DNA reads TGTGCCAGCAGCGAACAGGGGTCTGACACCGGGGAGCTGTTTTTT. Translation gives CASSEQGSDTGELFF.

This chain connects TRBV27 to TRBJ2-1; TRBD1 might be the D (5 bases). Trimming cost V 3 bases and J 10 bases, with 19 bases left between them. Germline-derived CDR1 and CDR2 are MNHEY and SMNVEV (reference sequence). The CDR3 loop spans 15 amino acids. CDR3 residues: CASSFLNPQGIEQFF. The CDR3 DNA reads TGTGCCAGCAGTTTCCTCAATCCTCAGGGAATAGAGCAGTTCTTC.

The count of this clone is one. The J gene is TRBJ1-1, the V gene TRBV6-5; D uncertain. The CDR3 spans 13 residues. The V gene's germline CDR1 is MNHEY and CDR2 SVGAGI. V was clipped by 0 bases and J by 4 bases, with 6 bases between them. CDR3 DNA sequence: TGTGCCAGCAGTTACTCACGCGGCACTGAAGCTTTCTTT. The encoded protein is CASSYSRGTEAFF.

This chain uses TRBV7-9 with TRBJ1-3; possible D gene TRBD1, 5 bases. The CDR3 sequence is 15 residues long. Trimming removed 2 bases from V and 0 bases from J, with 8 bases in between. Germline CDR1 is SEHNR and CDR2 is FQNEAQ (reference sequence). The CDR3 spells CASSLQGFSGNTIYF. In DNA form, the CDR3 reads TGTGCCAGCAGCTTACAGGGATTCTCTGGAAACACCATATATTTT.

The rearrangement joins TRBV7-8 to TRBJ2-3, with 12 bases that match TRBD2. Germline CDR1 is SGHVS and CDR2 is FQNEAQ. The V gene end was trimmed by 5 bases and the J gene end by 4 bases; junction bases not matched to a gene: 10. This CDR3 has 17 residues. DNA of the CDR3: TGTGCCAGCAGCGAAGCCCTAGCGGGGGGGGTCCCAGATACGCAGTATTTT. This sequence encodes CASSEALAGGVPDTQYF.

The gene calls are TRBV30 and TRBJ2-7, with D unresolved. The ends were cut back, 0 bases at V and 3 bases at J, with 6 bases in the middle. The length of the CDR3 is 12 residues. CDR1 is GTSNPN and CDR2 is SVGIG in the germline V gene (reference sequence). This CDR3 is CAWSVLNYEQYF. The CDR3 DNA reads TGTGCCTGGAGTGTACTAAACTACGAGCAGTACTTC. Variable domain in full (rest from reference TRBV30 and TRBJ2-7): SQTIHQWPATLVQPVGSPLSLECTVEGTSNPNLYWYRQAAGRGLQLLFYSVGIGQISSEVPQNLSASRPQDRQFILSSKKLLLSDSGFYLCAWSVLNYEQYFGPGTRLTVT.

V gene TRBV5-6 combines with J gene TRBJ2-1; perhaps TRBD2 as D (6 bases). Germline CDR1 is SGHDT and CDR2 is YYEEEE. The CDR3 length is 13 residues. V was shortened by 4 bases and J by 8 bases, with 13 bases between the two germline ends. CDR3 residues: CASSPRWRDEQFF. The CDR3 DNA follows: TGTGCCAGCAGCCCTCGGTGGAGGGATGAGCAGTTCTTC. The full variable domain, its missing parts supplied by reference TRBV5-6 and TRBJ2-1, is DAGVTQSPTHLIKTRGQQVTLRCSPKSGHDTVSWYQQALGQGPQFIFQYYEEEERQRGNFPDRFSGHQFPNYSSELNVNALLLGDSALYLCASSPRWRDEQFFGPGTRLTVL.

V usage is TRBV6-4 and J usage is TRBJ2-3; D possibly corresponds to TRBD1 (8 bases). Germline CDR1 MRHNA, CDR2 SNTAGT. Trimming pared 5 bases from V and 4 bases from J, leaving 19 bases between. The CDR3 contains 16 residues. In nucleotides, the CDR3 is TGTGCCAGCAGTCCCCGAACAGGGGGGGTCGCAGATACGCAGTATTTT. The encoded protein is CASSPRTGGVADTQYF.

This rearrangement joins TRBV7-9 to TRBJ2-4; perhaps TRBD2 as D (6 bases). Trimming pared 4 bases from V and 8 bases from J, leaving 6 bases between. The CDR3 extends over 11 amino acids. From germline, CDR1 is SEHNR and CDR2 FQNEAQ (reference sequence). In nucleotides, the CDR3 is TGTGCCAGCAGCTGGGGGGACATTCAGTACTTC. Its translation: CASSWGDIQYF.

This rearrangement joins TRBV27 to TRBJ2-7, with TRBD2 as a possible D gene (6 bases). The CDR3 length is 12 residues. Trimming took off 6 bases at V and 6 bases at J, with 12 bases between the two ends. The germline gives CDR1 MNHEY, CDR2 SMNVEV (reference sequence). The CDR3 loop is CASSPGLLEQYF. The CDR3 DNA sequence: TGTGCCAGCAGCCCGGGACTGCTCGAGCAGTACTTC.

The chain is built from TRBV19 and TRBJ2-3; D ambiguous. Germline lookup yields CDR1 LNHDA and CDR2 SQIVND (reference sequence). With 0 bases removed from V and 6 bases from J, the gap between germline ends came to 4 bases. CDR3 length: 12 amino acids. CDR3 coding DNA: TGTGCCAGTAGTATAGACAGGGATACGCAGTATTTT. It specifies CASSIDRDTQYF. Supplemented by reference TRBV19 and TRBJ2-3, the full variable domain reads DGGITQSPKYLFRKEGQNVTLSCEQNLNHDAMYWYRQDPGQGLRLIYYSQIVNDFQKGDIAEGYSVSREKKESFPLTVTSAQKNPTAFYLCASSIDRDTQYFGPGTRLTVL.

V usage is TRBV2 and J usage is TRBJ2-7; possible D gene TRBD2, 6 bases. V was shortened by 6 bases and J by 2 bases, with 17 bases between the two germline ends. This CDR3 spans 15 amino acids. Germline CDR1 is SNHLY and CDR2 is FYNNEI. CDR3 DNA: TGTGCCAGCAGCCTCGGGGGAGCGCAAACCTACGAGCAGTACTTC. It yields the protein CASSLGGAQTYEQYF.

This chain connects TRBV11-2 to TRBJ2-7; TRBD2 agrees at 9 bases. Germline trimming cut 5 bases from V and 1 base from J; bases unmatched to any gene: 12. Germline CDR1 is SGHAT and CDR2 is FQNNGV. The CDR3 spans 17 residues. CDR3 in amino acids: CASSRDITGLASYEQYF. The CDR3 region has the DNA TGTGCCAGCAGCCGGGACATAACGGGACTAGCATCCTACGAGCAGTACTTC.

The chain uses TRBV6-5 and TRBJ1-5, with 7 bases fitting TRBD1. The CDR3 is made up of 15 amino acids. V dropped 6 bases and J dropped 4; count of bases not matched to a gene: 9. Germline CDR1 reads MNHEY; CDR2 reads SVGAGI. CDR3 residues: CASSPGGLGNQPQHF. CDR3 in DNA: TGTGCCAGCAGCCCAGGGGGGTTAGGAAATCAGCCCCAGCATTTT.

The chain couples TRBV6-5 to TRBJ2-7; 7 bases match TRBD2. J was trimmed by 6 bases and V by 2 bases; bases with no gene match: 10. This CDR3 is 15 amino acids long. CDR1 MNHEY and CDR2 SVGAGI come from the germline V gene. The CDR3 nucleotides read TGTGCCAGCAGTTACGGAGGGGCGGGAGCGGGCGAGCAGTACTTC. Its protein product is CASSYGGAGAGEQYF.